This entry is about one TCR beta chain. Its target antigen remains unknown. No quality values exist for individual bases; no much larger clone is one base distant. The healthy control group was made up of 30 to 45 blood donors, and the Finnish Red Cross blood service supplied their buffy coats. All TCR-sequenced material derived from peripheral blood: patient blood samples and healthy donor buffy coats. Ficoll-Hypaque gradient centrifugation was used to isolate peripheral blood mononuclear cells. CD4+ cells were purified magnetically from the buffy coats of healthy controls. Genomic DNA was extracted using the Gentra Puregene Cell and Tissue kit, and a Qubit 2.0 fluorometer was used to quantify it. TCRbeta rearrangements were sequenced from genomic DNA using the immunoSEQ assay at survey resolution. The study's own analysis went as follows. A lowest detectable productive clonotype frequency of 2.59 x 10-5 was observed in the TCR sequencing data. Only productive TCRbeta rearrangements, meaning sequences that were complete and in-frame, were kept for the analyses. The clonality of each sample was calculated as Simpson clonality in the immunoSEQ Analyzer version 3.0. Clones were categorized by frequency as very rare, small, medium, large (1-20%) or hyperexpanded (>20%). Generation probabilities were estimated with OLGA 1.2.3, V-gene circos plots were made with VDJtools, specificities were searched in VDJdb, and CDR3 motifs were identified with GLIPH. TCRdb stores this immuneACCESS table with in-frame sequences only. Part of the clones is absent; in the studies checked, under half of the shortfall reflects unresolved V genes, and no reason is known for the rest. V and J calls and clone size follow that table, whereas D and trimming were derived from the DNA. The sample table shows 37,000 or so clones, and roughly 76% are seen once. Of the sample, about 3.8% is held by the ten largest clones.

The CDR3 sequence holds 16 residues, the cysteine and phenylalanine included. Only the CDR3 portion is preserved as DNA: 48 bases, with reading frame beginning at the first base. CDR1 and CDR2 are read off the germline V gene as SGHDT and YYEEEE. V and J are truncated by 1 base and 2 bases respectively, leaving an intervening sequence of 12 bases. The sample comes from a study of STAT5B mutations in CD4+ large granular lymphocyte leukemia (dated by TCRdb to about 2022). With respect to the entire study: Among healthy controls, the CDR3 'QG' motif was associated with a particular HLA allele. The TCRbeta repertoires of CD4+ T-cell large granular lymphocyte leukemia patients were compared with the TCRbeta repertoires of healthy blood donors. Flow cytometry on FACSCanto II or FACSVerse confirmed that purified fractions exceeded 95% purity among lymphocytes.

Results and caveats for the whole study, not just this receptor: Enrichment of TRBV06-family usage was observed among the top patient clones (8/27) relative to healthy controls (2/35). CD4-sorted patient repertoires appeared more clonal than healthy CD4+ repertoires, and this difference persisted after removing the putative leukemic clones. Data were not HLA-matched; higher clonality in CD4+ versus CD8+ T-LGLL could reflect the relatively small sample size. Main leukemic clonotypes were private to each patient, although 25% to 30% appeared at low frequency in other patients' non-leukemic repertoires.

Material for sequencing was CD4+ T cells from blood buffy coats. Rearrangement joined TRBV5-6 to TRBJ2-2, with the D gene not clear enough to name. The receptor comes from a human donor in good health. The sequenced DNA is TGTGCCAGCAGCTTGAGTCGGGCCTCTAACACCGGGGAGCTGTTTTTT. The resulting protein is CASSLSRASNTGELFF. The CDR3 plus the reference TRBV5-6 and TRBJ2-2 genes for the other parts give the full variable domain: DAGVTQSPTHLIKTRGQQVTLRCSPKSGHDTVSWYQQALGQGPQFIFQYYEEEERQRGNFPDRFSGHQFPNYSSELNVNALLLGDSALYLCASSLSRASNTGELFFGEGSRLTVL.